Shown below are 5 T cell receptor beta chains from a single sample sequenced in a study of blood T cell repertoires in COVID-19 (dated by TCRdb to about 2020). Library construction relied on the immunoSEQ multiplex PCR assay. Here the immuneACCESS table is served through TCRdb, limited to in-frame sequences with V and J called. Missing clones are a known gap in these copies; in checked studies unresolved V genes cover under half, and the rest lacks a known reason. The sample table holds 150,000 to 200,000 clones, of which about 80% were seen once. Of the sample, 22% is held by the ten largest clones. Material: peripheral blood. The origin of the receptors is a woman older than 75 with acute or convalescent COVID-19.

The chain uses TRBV12-3 or TRBV12-4 and TRBJ1-4, with 7 bases aligning to TRBD1. After removal of 2 bases from V and 13 bases from J, the junction contained 7 bases not matched to a gene. The CDR3 contains 13 residues. The CDR3 is CASSLNRGGPLFF. The CDR3 DNA reads TGTGCCAGCAGTTTAAACAGGGGTGGTCCACTGTTTTTT.

V gene TRBV6-5 combines with J gene TRBJ1-6; TRBD1 might be the D (5 bases). V dropped 5 bases and J dropped 10 bases, with 15 bases sitting between them. Germline loops: CDR1 MNHEY, CDR2 SVGAGI. The CDR3 sequence is 14 residues long. The CDR3 region has the DNA TGTGCCAGCAGTACCGGGGGGGGAGGATCACCCCTCCACTTT. Protein product: CASSTGGGGSPLHF.

DNA of the CDR3: TGTGCCTGGAGTTATAACAGTTACACAGATACGCAGTATTTT. It translates to CAWSYNSYTDTQYF. The chain uses TRBV30 and TRBJ2-3, with unresolved D. The CDR3 is 14 residues long. Germline CDR1 GTSNPN, CDR2 SVGIG (reference sequence). Trimming stripped 2 bases from V and 2 bases from J, with 11 bases between.

Worth noting for this clone: Relative to the germline gene, one junction end is altered; a read error may explain this. The genes are TRBV6-1 and TRBJ2-7, with a tentative D call TRBD2 (5 bases). Germline lookup yields CDR1 MNHNS and CDR2 SASEGT. The CDR3 spans 13 residues. The CDR3 reads CASREGSRGEQYF. In nucleotides, the CDR3 is TGTGCCAGCAGAGAAGGGTCCCGGGGCGAGCAGTACTTC.

V and J are TRBV7-2 and TRBJ1-1; TRBD1 matches 8 bases. V was pared by 7 bases and J by 1 base, with 2 bases of the junction left unmatched. Germline loops: CDR1 SGHTA, CDR2 FQGNSA. This CDR3 has 13 residues. The CDR3: CASNRGSNTEAFF. The CDR3 DNA reads as TGTGCCAGCAACAGGGGGTCGAACACTGAAGCTTTCTTT. The entire variable domain, with the rest obtained from reference TRBV7-2 and TRBJ1-1, is as follows: GAGVSQSPSNKVTEKGKDVELRCDPISGHTALYWYRQSLGQGLEFLIYFQGNSAPDKSGLPSDRFSAERTGGSVSTLTIQRTQQEDSAVYLCASNRGSNTEAFFGQGTRLTVV.